These 13 T cell receptor beta chains share one sample of origin, sequenced in a study of metastatic and nonmetastatic thyroid tumors. No patient received treatment before thyroid surgery. With MiXCR, TCRdb called clones anew from the PCR reads. The sample includes roughly 14,000 clones, around 3.8% seen only once; the top ten take under 25%. The sample consisted of tumor tissue. These receptors were obtained from a female donor with papillary thyroid cancer or a benign thyroid nodule (not recorded which). Some clones in this sample may be carry-over from other donors' samples.

This clone was observed a handful of times. V gene TRBV5-1 combines with J gene TRBJ1-3; the D gene is possibly TRBD1 (5 bases). V was shortened by 0 bases and J by 7 bases, with 14 bases between the two germline ends. Germline loops: CDR1 SGHRS, CDR2 YFSETQ. The CDR3 totals 15 residues. As DNA, the CDR3 is TGCGCCAGCAGCTTGGTAGCAGGGAAGTGGAACACCATATATTTT. Protein product: CASSLVAGKWNTIYF.

This clone appeared a few times. This chain connects TRBV2 to TRBJ1-5; TRBD1 matches 10 bases. There are 15 residues in the CDR3. V was clipped by 3 bases and J by 4 bases; unmatched bases: 3. Germline assignment: CDR1 SNHLY and CDR2 FYNNEI. The CDR3 region is CASSEGGQGNQPQHF. The CDR3 DNA reads TGTGCCAGCAGTGAGGGGGGACAGGGGAATCAGCCCCAGCATTTT.

This clone showed up many times. The V gene is TRBV6-1, the J gene TRBJ1-1, with 7 bases fitting TRBD1. The germline V gene has CDR1 MNHNS and CDR2 SASEGT. CDR3 size: 16 residues. Trimming took 5 bases from V and 4 from J; bases not matched to a gene: 13. CDR3 protein: CASSQPGGSGSTEAFF. The CDR3, as DNA: TGTGCCAGCAGTCAACCAGGGGGTTCGGGCTCCACTGAAGCTTTCTTT.

The chain uses TRBV7-2 and TRBJ2-1, with 9 bases lining up with TRBD1. The trim removed 4 bases at V and 8 bases at J, leaving 18 bases unmatched. The CDR3 covers 18 residues. Germline CDR1 reads SGHTA; CDR2 reads FQGNSA. CDR3: CASSSRDRARDPRDEQFF. CDR3 sequence (DNA): TGTGCCAGCAGCTCCCGGGACAGGGCCAGAGACCCGCGCGATGAGCAGTTCTTC.

This rearrangement joins TRBV28 to TRBJ2-3; a weak D match, TRBD1 (6 bases). Germline V gene sequence: CDR1 MDHEN, CDR2 SYDVKM. This CDR3 is 14 amino acids long. V was clipped by 5 bases and J by 4 bases, with 13 bases between them. DNA of the CDR3: TGTGCCAGCAGTGAGCCCTCAGGGGCAGATACGCAGTATTTT. Protein sequence: CASSEPSGADTQYF. Variable domain in full (rest from reference TRBV28 and TRBJ2-3): DVKVTQSSRYLVKRTGEKVFLECVQDMDHENMFWYRQDPGLGLRLIYFSYDVKMKEKGDIPEGYSVSREKKERFSLILESASTNQTSMYLCASSEPSGADTQYFGPGTRLTVL.

This clone has only a few counts. V is TRBV28 and J is TRBJ2-7, with 8 bases lining up with TRBD1. V gave up 2 bases and J gave up 3 bases; unmatched junction bases: 18. CDR3 size: 19 residues. Germline lookup yields CDR1 MDHEN and CDR2 SYDVKM. The CDR3 region is CASSLILMGTGILNYEQYF. The CDR3 DNA is TGTGCCAGCAGTTTAATACTCATGGGGACAGGCATCCTCAACTACGAGCAGTACTTC.

The chain employs TRBV27 and TRBJ1-2; D not resolved. This CDR3 comprises 13 residues. Trimming took 5 bases from V and 3 from J, leaving 10 bases between them. CDR1 is MNHEY and CDR2 is SMNVEV in the germline V gene (reference sequence). CDR3 sequence reads: CASSPRSDYGYTF. The DNA of the CDR3 is TGTGCCAGCAGTCCCCGATCGGACTATGGCTACACCTTC.

A remark on this clone: A junction boundary mismatches the germline segment, possibly from a read error. The chain couples TRBV7-2 to TRBJ2-7; TRBD1 or TRBD2 may be the D gene (6 bases each). This CDR3 has 14 amino acids. Germline assignment: CDR1 SGHTA and CDR2 FQGNSA. DNA for the CDR3: TGTGCCAGTAGCTTAGGGGGGTGGCTCTACGAGCAGTACTTC. Translated: CASSLGGWLYEQYF.

This clone was seen a handful of times. The rearrangement uses TRBV19 and TRBJ2-1; D call uncertain. The V and J ends lost 1 base and 5 bases respectively, with 6 bases between them. CDR3 length equals 13 residues. Germline V gene sequence: CDR1 LNHDA, CDR2 SQIVND (reference sequence). The CDR3 coding sequence is TGTGCCAGTAGTATAGGCCAGAACAATGAGCAGTTCTTC. Its translation: CASSIGQNNEQFF.

Written as DNA, the CDR3 is TGTGCCAGCAGCCCCGAGGTCTTGAACACTGAAGCTTTCTTT. Translating it yields CASSPEVLNTEAFF. The gene calls are TRBV7-2 and TRBJ1-1; D is unclear. V lost 5 bases, J lost 0 bases, and 10 bases lay in between. Germline values: CDR1 SGHTA, CDR2 FQGNSA. There are 14 residues in the CDR3.

This clone was recorded a few times. Germline and junction disagree at one end, which may indicate a read error. This chain joins TRBV13 and TRBJ1-1; D is perhaps TRBD1 (6 bases). Looked up from germline, CDR1 is PRHDT and CDR2 is FYEKMQ (reference sequence). The CDR3 consists of 13 residues. The CDR3 loop reads CASRVGAHTEPFF. The CDR3 DNA reads as TGTGCCAGCAGGGTGGGGGCGCACACTGAACCTTTCTTT.

This clone was observed a few times. The V gene is TRBV6-1, the J gene TRBJ2-1; D is unclear. Trimming took off 3 bases at V and 6 bases at J, with 12 bases between the two ends. The CDR3 runs 14 residues. Germline V CDR1 and CDR2: MNHNS, SASEGT. DNA of the CDR3: TGTGCCAGCAGTGATGAATGGCGGTCCAATGAGCAGTTCTTC. Translated: CASSDEWRSNEQFF.

In this sample, this clone turned up a few times. The chain couples TRBV18 to TRBJ1-1; D gene uncertain. The V gene lost 2 bases and the J gene lost 5 bases, with 3 bases spanning the gap. CDR3 length: 11 amino acids. The germline V gene has CDR1 KGHSH and CDR2 LQKENI. CDR3 coding DNA: TGTGCCAGCTCACCAGGGACTGAAGCTTTCTTT. Protein product: CASSPGTEAFF.